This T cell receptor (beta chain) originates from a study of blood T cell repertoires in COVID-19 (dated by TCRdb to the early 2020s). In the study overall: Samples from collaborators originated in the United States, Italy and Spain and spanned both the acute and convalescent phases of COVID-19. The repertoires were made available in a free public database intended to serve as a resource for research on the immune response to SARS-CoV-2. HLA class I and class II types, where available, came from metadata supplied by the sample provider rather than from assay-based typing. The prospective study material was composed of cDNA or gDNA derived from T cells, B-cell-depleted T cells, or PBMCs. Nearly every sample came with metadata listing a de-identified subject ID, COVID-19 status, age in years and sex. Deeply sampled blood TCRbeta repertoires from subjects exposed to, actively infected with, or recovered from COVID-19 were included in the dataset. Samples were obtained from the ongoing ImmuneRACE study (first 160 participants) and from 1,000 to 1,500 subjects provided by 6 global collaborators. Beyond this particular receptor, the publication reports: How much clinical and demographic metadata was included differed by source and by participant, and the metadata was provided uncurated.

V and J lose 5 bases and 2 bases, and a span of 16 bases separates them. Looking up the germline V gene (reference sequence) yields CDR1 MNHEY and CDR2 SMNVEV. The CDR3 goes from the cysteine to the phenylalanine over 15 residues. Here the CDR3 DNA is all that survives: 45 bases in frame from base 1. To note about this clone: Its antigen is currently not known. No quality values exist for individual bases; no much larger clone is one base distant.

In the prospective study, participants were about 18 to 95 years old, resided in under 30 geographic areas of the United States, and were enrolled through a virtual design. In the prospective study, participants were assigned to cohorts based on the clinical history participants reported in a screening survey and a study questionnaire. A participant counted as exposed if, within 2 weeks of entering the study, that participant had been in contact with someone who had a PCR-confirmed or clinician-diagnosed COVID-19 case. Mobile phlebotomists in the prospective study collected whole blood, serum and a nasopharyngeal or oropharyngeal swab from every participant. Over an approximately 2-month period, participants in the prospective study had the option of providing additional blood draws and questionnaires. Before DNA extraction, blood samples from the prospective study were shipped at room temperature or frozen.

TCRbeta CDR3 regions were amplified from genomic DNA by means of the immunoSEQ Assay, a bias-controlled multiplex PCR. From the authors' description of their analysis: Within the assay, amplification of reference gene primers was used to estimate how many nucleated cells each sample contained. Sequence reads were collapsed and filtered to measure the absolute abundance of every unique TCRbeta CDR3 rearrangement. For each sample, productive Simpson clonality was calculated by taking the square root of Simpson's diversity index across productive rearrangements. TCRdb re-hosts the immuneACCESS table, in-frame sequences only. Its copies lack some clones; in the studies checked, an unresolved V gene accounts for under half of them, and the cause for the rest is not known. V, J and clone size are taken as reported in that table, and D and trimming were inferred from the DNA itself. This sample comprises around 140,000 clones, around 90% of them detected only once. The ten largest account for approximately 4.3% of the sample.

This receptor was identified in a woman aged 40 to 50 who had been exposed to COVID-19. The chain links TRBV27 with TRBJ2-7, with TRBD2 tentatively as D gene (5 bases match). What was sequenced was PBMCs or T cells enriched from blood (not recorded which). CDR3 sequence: CASSIFSGIAYEQYF. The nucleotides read TGTGCCAGCAGTATCTTCTCCGGGATCGCCTACGAGCAGTACTTC.